What follows are 9 T cell receptor beta chains derived from one specimen sequenced in a study of T-cell reconstitution after alpha-beta-depleted transplantation in children. The library targeted TCRbeta and was prepared with unique molecular identifiers. TCRdb itself ran the PCR reads through MiXCR, one entry per CDR3 protein. The sample holds roughly 300,000 distinct CDR3 sequences, about 9.3% seen once. The material was PBMCs from the stem cell graft donor, obtained from the stem cell graft. These receptors were taken from a human donor who donated a stem cell graft to a child with acute lymphoblastic leukemia.

This chain uses TRBV4-3 with TRBJ2-7, with 8 bases identical to TRBD2. Germline lookup yields CDR1 LGHNA and CDR2 YSLEER. The trim removed 0 bases at V and 4 bases at J, leaving 5 bases unmatched. This CDR3 contains 15 residues. Written as DNA, the CDR3 is TGCGCCAGCAGCCAAGAGAGGGCTAGCGGGTACGAGCAGTACTTC. Residues: CASSQERASGYEQYF.

In its sample, this clonotype was seen a few times. CDR3 amino acids: CASSPALGTYNEQFF. In nucleotides, the CDR3 is TGTGCCAGCAGCCCGGCCCTCGGAACCTACAATGAGCAGTTCTTC. The chain combines TRBV7-9 with TRBJ2-1; D is ambiguous. CDR3 size: 15 residues. Germline CDR1 SEHNR, CDR2 FQNEAQ (reference sequence). The V end was cut by 5 bases, the J end by 2 bases, with 13 bases between.

Many counts were recorded for this clonotype. The gene calls are TRBV5-1 and TRBJ2-2, with 7 bases aligning to TRBD2. Germline CDR1 and CDR2: SGHRS and YFSETQ. CDR3 length: 14 residues. Trimming removed 4 bases from V and 5 bases from J; junction bases left unmatched: 5. The CDR3 coding sequence is TGCGCCAGCAGCCTAGCGGCGGGGACCGGGGAGCTGTTTTTT. Translated, it gives CASSLAAGTGELFF.

The CDR3 reads CASSETGRAYGYGYTF. In nucleotides, the CDR3 is TGTGCCAGCAGTGAAACAGGCAGGGCATATGGCTATGGCTACACCTTC. The rearrangement uses TRBV6-1 and TRBJ1-2; weak D call: TRBD1 (5 bases). Germline-derived CDR1 and CDR2 are MNHNS and SASEGT. The CDR3 runs 16 residues. The V and J ends lost 2 bases and 4 bases respectively, with 17 bases between them.

V is TRBV7-2 and J is TRBJ2-1; D remains unclear. CDR1 is SGHTA and CDR2 is FQGNSA in the germline V gene. The CDR3 contains 15 residues. V was pared by 4 bases and J by 3 bases, with 13 bases between. CDR3 nucleotides: TGTGCCAGCAGCTCTGCCCCAGCTGGCTACAATGAGCAGTTCTTC. Translated: CASSSAPAGYNEQFF.

This clonotype was picked up a small number of times. J is TRBJ2-3 and V is TRBV20-1; 10 bases align to TRBD2. Per germline, CDR1 DFQATT and CDR2 SNEGSKA (reference sequence). The length of the CDR3 is 16 residues. With V trimmed by 8 bases and J by 4 bases, 15 bases remained unmatched. CDR3 sequence (DNA): TGCAGTTCCGGTAGGGCTAGCGGGAGTATCTCAGATACGCAGTATTTT. This codes for CSSGRASGSISDTQYF.

This clonotype was found many times. The chain uses TRBV5-1 and TRBJ2-7; TRBD1 matches 10 bases. The CDR3 has 14 residues. Germline V gives CDR1 SGHRS, CDR2 YFSETQ. The trim removed 5 bases at V and 2 bases at J, leaving 4 bases unmatched. The CDR3: CASSPGTGAYEQYF. The CDR3 DNA sequence: TGCGCCAGCAGTCCCGGGACAGGGGCCTACGAGCAGTACTTC.

The V gene is TRBV12-3 or TRBV12-4, the J gene TRBJ1-3, with 7 bases identical to TRBD1. V dropped 7 bases and J dropped 4; count of bases not matched to a gene: 7. The CDR3 runs 14 residues. The CDR3 spells CASMGQSNGNTIYF. CDR3 in DNA: TGTGCCAGCATGGGACAGTCGAACGGAAACACCATATATTTT.

Many counts were recorded for this clonotype. The chain carries TRBV7-9 and TRBJ1-1; D may be TRBD1 (5 bases). The CDR3 extends over 13 amino acids. The V and J ends lost 5 bases and 8 bases respectively, with 15 bases between them. Per the germline V gene, CDR1 is SEHNR and CDR2 is FQNEAQ (reference sequence). The CDR3 DNA is TGTGCCAGCAGCATGTCCGGGGCCAAAGAAGCTTTCTTT. Translation gives CASSMSGAKEAFF.